Described below is a single T cell receptor beta chain sequence and its context. Per the original data handling: By means of reference gene primer amplification, nucleated cell counts were estimated. Profiling relied on immunoSEQ multiplex PCR, and the TCRdb table lists in-frame clones only, not all of them. D and trimming come from the DNA, and the V and J calls and clone size come from that table. The table includes under 200,000 clones, roughly 91% detected once. This sample was included in a study of blood T cell repertoires in COVID-19. Overall study: From the United States, Italy and Spain came samples of acute and convalescent COVID-19. Sources were T cells, B-cell-depleted T cells, or PBMCs; the material itself was cDNA or gDNA.

Seattle researchers signed up patients amid active infection and tracked them longitudinally. V dropped 4 bases and J dropped 4; count of bases not matched to a gene: 6. Germline CDR1 is LNHDA and CDR2 is SQIVND (reference sequence). The CDR3 is 15 amino acids. The source material was peripheral blood. This chain uses TRBV19 with TRBJ1-3; 8 nucleotides line up with TRBD1. This receptor was identified in a man younger than 35 with COVID-19, enrolled during active disease. CDR3 nucleotides: TGTGCCAGTAGTAGGGGCCAGGGGGCCGGAAACACCATATATTTT. It translates to CASSRGQGAGNTIYF.